This T cell receptor beta chain was sequenced for a study of blood T cell repertoires in COVID-19. Trimming at V came to 7 bases and at J to 4 bases, leaving 9 bases not matched to a gene. Germline-derived CDR1 and CDR2 are SEHNR and FQNEAQ (reference sequence). This CDR3 is 16 amino acids long. Sequenced by immunoSEQ multiplex PCR; TCRdb stores in-frame clones only, minus some. The table records about 140,000 clones, roughly 85% of them present only once. V is TRBV7-9 and J is TRBJ2-2; 10 bases agree with TRBD1. Sequenced: PBMCs or T cells enriched from blood (not recorded which). The sequence was obtained from a woman aged 45-65 years who had recovered from COVID-19. CDR3 sequence (DNA): TGTGCCAGCACTCAATCACGGACAGGGGGCACCGGGGAGCTGTTTTTT. Amino acid sequence: CASTQSRTGGTGELFF.